This T cell receptor (beta chain) was found in a study of blood T cell repertoires in COVID-19. The wider study: COVID-19 samples collected from the United States, Italy and Spain covered acute and convalescent phases. Sample material is recorded as cDNA or gDNA derived from T cells, B-cell-depleted T cells, or PBMCs.

The authors' processing: By means of reference gene primer amplification, nucleated cell counts were estimated. Sequenced by immunoSEQ multiplex PCR; TCRdb stores in-frame clones only, minus some. The V and J calls and clone size are taken from that table; D and trimming were inferred from the DNA. The repertoire holds 9,500 to 13,000 clones, with approximately 88% as singletons. The length of the CDR3 is 15 residues. The germline V gene encodes CDR1 SGHTA and CDR2 FQGNSA. The V and J ends lost 3 bases and 6 bases respectively, with 15 bases between them. The material sequenced was peripheral blood. This clonotype originated in a human donor in a cohort sampled during active COVID-19. The chain carries TRBV7-2 and TRBJ2-1; D is perhaps TRBD2 (6 bases). The CDR3 coding sequence is TGTGCCAGCAGCTTCCGGGGGATCTGGGGCAATGAGCAGTTCTTC. Translated, it gives CASSFRGIWGNEQFF. Together with reference TRBV7-2 and TRBJ2-1, the CDR3 gives the full variable domain: GAGVSQSPSNKVTEKGKDVELRCDPISGHTALYWYRQSLGQGLEFLIYFQGNSAPDKSGLPSDRFSAERTGGSVSTLTIQRTQQEDSAVYLCASSFRGIWGNEQFFGPGTRLTVL.